The text below deals with one T cell receptor (beta chain). As yet, its antigen is unknown. A TCRbeta library incorporating unique molecular identifiers was prepared. TCRdb independently ran MiXCR on the PCR reads; one entry per CDR3 protein. This sample has about 27,000 distinct CDR3 sequences; roughly a sixth occur once, and the top ten carry 35%. The data are from a study of T-cell reconstitution after alpha-beta-depleted transplantation in children. This CDR3 has 16 amino acids. The V and J ends lost 2 bases and 2 bases, in that order; junction bases with no gene match: 7. The V gene's germline CDR1 is SGHTA and CDR2 FQGNSA. Study results and caveats: Newly produced T cells mostly accounted for T-cell counts and diversity one year post-transplant. About two months after transplant, alpha-beta T cells reportedly came from several hundred expanded graft clones. High day-60 TCRbeta diversity in some patients came from surviving recipient T cells and thymic progenitors.

The J gene is TRBJ2-3, the V gene TRBV7-2; 7 positions match TRBD2. The sample in question was PBMCs, mostly from graft donor cells, obtained 60 days after TCRalphabeta/CD19-depleted stem cell transplant. The sequence came from a male patient aged 2-9 years who had a stem cell transplant for acute lymphoblastic leukemia, so the T cells may come from the graft donor. The CDR3 sequence is CASSLLAVRNTDTQYF. The DNA of the CDR3 is TGTGCCAGCAGCTTACTAGCGGTGAGAAACACAGATACGCAGTATTTT.